This TCR beta chain was found in a study of shared clonotypes between healthy human individuals. The CDR3 contains 12 residues. Germline V gives CDR1 LNHDA, CDR2 SQIVND (reference sequence). The J segment lost 5 bases and the V segment lost 5 bases, leaving 3 bases of the junction unmatched. Sorted-subset replicate PCR reactions were performed with approximately 190 ng DNA, corresponding to roughly 30,000 T cell genomes. Using immunoSEQ multiplex PCR, the repertoire was profiled, and TCRdb retains in-frame clones only, with some absent. Altogether roughly 2,000,000 clones are present, just under 95% being singletons, with the ten largest covering 0.95% to 1.5%. CD8 cells classed as naive were CD45RO-negative and positively selected for CCR7, excluding terminally differentiated effector memory CD45RA+ cells. Overall study findings and caveats: Among the subsets, naive ones generally showed larger estimated richness than memory ones. Sampling involved blood alone; tissue repertoires likely differ. Approximately 4.6% of naive CD4 clonotypes were shared across several donors.

A remark on this clone: Its specificity is not known.

The sequencing input was naive CD8+ T cells sorted from blood. This receptor was obtained from a man younger than 30 in good health. The gene calls are TRBV19 and TRBJ2-7, with 7 bases aligning to TRBD1. Here the CDR3 DNA reads TGTGCCAGTAGTGACAGGGTCGACGAGCAGTACTTC. Its protein is CASSDRVDEQYF. The entire variable domain, with the rest obtained from reference TRBV19 and TRBJ2-7, is as follows: DGGITQSPKYLFRKEGQNVTLSCEQNLNHDAMYWYRQDPGQGLRLIYYSQIVNDFQKGDIAEGYSVSREKKESFPLTVTSAQKNPTAFYLCASSDRVDEQYFGPGTRLTVT.